Shown below are 22 T cell receptor beta chains from a single sample sequenced in a study of shared clonotypes between healthy human individuals. Profiling relied on immunoSEQ multiplex PCR, and the TCRdb table lists in-frame clones only, not all of them. The data contain fewer than 700,000 clones, 85% to 95% of them singletons. Naive CD8 cells comprised CD45RO-negative, CCR7-positively selected cells, excluding terminally differentiated effector memory CD45RA+ cells. The material sequenced was naive CD8+ T cells sorted from blood. The receptors here all came from a woman in her 30s in good health.

V is TRBV28 and J is TRBJ2-3; D unclear. This CDR3 region has 11 residues. The germline CDR1 and CDR2 sequences are MDHEN and SYDVKM. The germline V and J ends were trimmed by 1 base and 4 bases, with 0 bases remaining between them. The CDR3 bases are TGTGCCAGCAGTTTATCAGATACGCAGTATTTT. Amino acid sequence: CASSLSDTQYF.

This chain uses TRBV30 with TRBJ2-7, with D perhaps assigned TRBD1 or TRBD2 (5 bases each). Per the germline V gene, CDR1 is GTSNPN and CDR2 is SVGIG (reference sequence). The CDR3 spans 11 residues. V was trimmed by 2 bases and J by 6 bases, leaving 8 bases between them. The CDR3 spells CAWSPGTEQYF. The CDR3 DNA is TGTGCCTGGAGTCCAGGGACCGAGCAGTACTTC.

This chain uses TRBV11-2 with TRBJ2-1, with no clear D. The CDR3 runs to 12 residues. Deletions cut 2 bases from V and 4 bases from J, with 3 bases between. The V gene's germline CDR1 is SGHAT and CDR2 FQNNGV. CDR3 loop: CASSLRYNEQFF. The CDR3 nucleotides are TGTGCCAGCAGCTTAAGATACAATGAGCAGTTCTTC.

This clone was seen just once. The V gene is TRBV19, the J gene TRBJ2-7, with D perhaps TRBD1 or TRBD2 (5 bases each). CDR1 and CDR2 (germline): LNHDA, SQIVND (reference sequence). This CDR3 contains 13 residues. Trimming took off 5 bases at V and 3 bases at J, with 11 bases between the two ends. The CDR3: CASSFGGGYEQYF. Here the CDR3 DNA reads TGTGCCAGTAGTTTTGGTGGGGGCTACGAGCAGTACTTC.

This chain connects TRBV5-6 to TRBJ2-7; 11 nucleotides agree with TRBD2. There are 14 residues in the CDR3. CDR1 is SGHDT and CDR2 is YYEEEE in the germline V gene. Trimming took 5 bases from V and 5 from J; bases not matched to a gene: 6. The CDR3 nucleotides read TGTGCCAGCAGTTTTAGCGGGAGGGGAGACGAGCAGTACTTC. Translated: CASSFSGRGDEQYF.

In regard to this clone: The same CDR3 also results from other DNA sequences found in this sample. Here the CDR3 DNA reads TGTGCCAGTAGTATAGCGGCGAACACTGAAGCTTTCTTT. Amino acid sequence: CASSIAANTEAFF. The chain employs TRBV19 and TRBJ1-1, with no clear D. Trimming removed 1 base from V and 1 base from J, with 4 bases in between. The V gene's germline CDR1 is LNHDA and CDR2 SQIVND (reference sequence). This CDR3 has 13 amino acids.

The J gene is TRBJ1-4, the V gene TRBV19; 8 nucleotides align to TRBD1. CDR3 length equals 13 residues. V dropped 6 bases and J dropped 6; count of bases not matched to a gene: 3. Germline CDR1 and CDR2: LNHDA and SQIVND (reference sequence). In DNA, the CDR3 is TGTGCCAGTAGGCAGGGGGCGGATGAAAAACTGTTTTTT. It is translated as CASRQGADEKLFF.

The chain uses TRBV11-2 and TRBJ2-3; D tentatively reads TRBD1 or TRBD2 (6 bases each). Trimming took off 2 bases at V and 4 bases at J, with 13 bases between the two ends. Per the germline V gene, CDR1 is SGHAT and CDR2 is FQNNGV. There are 15 residues in the CDR3. The CDR3 spells CASSLTGTLPDTQYF. The DNA for the CDR3 is TGTGCCAGCAGCTTAACAGGGACTCTGCCAGATACGCAGTATTTT.

This rearrangement joins TRBV7-2 to TRBJ2-5, with D perhaps TRBD1 or TRBD2 (6 bases each). Trimming removed 6 bases from V and 5 bases from J, with 16 bases in between. CDR1 and CDR2 from the germline V gene are SGHTA and FQGNSA. The CDR3 is 14 amino acids. The CDR3 region is CASSNRRGMETQYF. In nucleotides, the CDR3 is TGTGCCAGCAGTAATAGGAGGGGGATGGAGACCCAGTACTTC.

Notes on this clone: A read error may produce the germline difference seen at one junction end. The chain uses TRBV27 and TRBJ2-1; a possible D gene is TRBD2 (5 bases). The CDR3 consists of 15 residues. CDR1 and CDR2 (germline): MNHEY, SMNVEV (reference sequence). Here the CDR3 DNA reads TGTGCCAGCGGTTTCTGGGAGAGCTCCTACAATGAGCAGTTCTTC. It specifies CASGFWESSYNEQFF.

The chain is built from TRBV10-3 and TRBJ2-7; weak D call: TRBD2 (6 bases). From germline, CDR1 is ENHRY and CDR2 SYGVKD. The V end lost 2 bases, the J end lost 5 bases, and 10 bases lay between the germline ends. The CDR3 runs 13 residues. The CDR3 nucleotides are TGTGCCATCAGTGAGACCCCTAGCGACGAGCAGTACTTC. Protein: CAISETPSDEQYF.

V is TRBV29-1 and J is TRBJ2-5; no reliable D call. The J call may be incorrect, as the DNA end agrees better with TRBJ2-7. The CDR3 totals 13 residues. Germline V gene data show CDR1 as SQVTM and CDR2 as ANQGSEA. CDR3 DNA sequence: TGCAGCGTTGTCCTGGCAGAGTCCTACGAGCAGTACTTC. This encodes CSVVLAESYEQYF.

CDR3 DNA: TGTGCCAGCAGTGTGGCGGGAGAGGGTTGGAATGAGCAGTTCTTC. This sequence encodes CASSVAGEGWNEQFF. V is TRBV6-4 and J is TRBJ2-1, with 7 positions matching TRBD2. V shed 4 bases, J shed 7 bases, and the junction held 10 bases outside the gene matches. Germline CDR1 and CDR2: MRHNA and SNTAGT. The CDR3 totals 15 residues.

The gene calls are TRBV29-1 and TRBJ1-1, with no clear D. Between the trimmed V and J ends, which lost 7 bases and 3 bases, there was a span of 15 bases. The CDR3 length is 13 residues. Germline lookup yields CDR1 SQVTM and CDR2 ANQGSEA. CDR3 nucleotide sequence: TGCAGCGGGAAGGGAGGGAGTTACACTGAAGCTTTCTTT. Residues: CSGKGGSYTEAFF.

V gene TRBV19 combines with J gene TRBJ2-3; D not certain. Germline CDR1 LNHDA, CDR2 SQIVND (reference sequence). The CDR3 consists of 15 residues. V lost 0 bases and J lost 2, with 9 bases in between. The CDR3 DNA follows: TGTGCCAGTAGTATAGACTACCCGAACACAGATACGCAGTATTTT. Translation: CASSIDYPNTDTQYF.

The chain carries TRBV7-9 and TRBJ2-3; D is undetermined. The germline V and J ends were trimmed by 5 bases and 0 bases, with 15 bases remaining between them. CDR3 length: 16 residues. The germline V gene encodes CDR1 SEHNR and CDR2 FQNEAQ (reference sequence). The CDR3: CASSGLEAPSTDTQYF. CDR3 in DNA: TGTGCCAGCAGCGGGTTGGAAGCCCCCAGCACAGATACGCAGTATTTT. Using reference TRBV7-9 and TRBJ2-3 for the parts outside the CDR3, the full variable domain is DTGVSQNPRHKITKRGQNVTFRCDPISEHNRLYWYRQTLGQGPEFLTYFQNEAQLEKSRLLSDRFSAERPKGSFSTLEIQRTEQGDSAMYLCASSGLEAPSTDTQYFGPGTRLTVL.

J is TRBJ1-1 and V is TRBV27, with 8 bases identical to TRBD1. The V gene end was trimmed by 5 bases and the J gene end by 5 bases; junction bases not matched to a gene: 7. The CDR3 is 14 amino acids. Germline V gene lookup returns CDR1 MNHEY and CDR2 SMNVEV (reference sequence). DNA for the CDR3: TGTGCCAGCAGTGTAACAGGGGGTATAACTGAAGCTTTCTTT. It yields the protein CASSVTGGITEAFF.

This chain links TRBV27 with TRBJ2-7; 7 bases are shared with TRBD1. Germline V gene data show CDR1 as MNHEY and CDR2 as SMNVEV (reference sequence). Trimming cost V 2 bases and J 0 bases; bases outside gene matches: 7. This CDR3 contains 16 residues. The CDR3 DNA is TGTGCCAGCAGTTTAGCCTCCGGGACAGCCTCCTACGAGCAGTACTTC. Amino acid sequence: CASSLASGTASYEQYF.

DNA for the CDR3: TGTGCCAGCAGCTCCCTCGACGAGCAGTACTTC. Translated: CASSSLDEQYF. The chain combines TRBV5-6 with TRBJ2-7, with D hard to call. The CDR3 has 11 residues. Between the trimmed V and J ends, which lost 3 bases and 5 bases, there was a span of 6 bases. Germline V gives CDR1 SGHDT, CDR2 YYEEEE.

The rearrangement joins TRBV19 to TRBJ2-6; weak D call: TRBD2 (5 bases). The CDR3 spans 15 residues. The V end was cut by 1 base, the J end by 4 bases, with 8 bases between. The germline CDR1 and CDR2 sequences are LNHDA and SQIVND (reference sequence). CDR3 DNA: TGTGCCAGTAGTATAGGGACTCTGGGGGCCAACGTCCTGACTTTC. It translates to CASSIGTLGANVLTF.

The chain joins TRBV6-5 to TRBJ1-2; D uncertain. V was pared by 0 bases and J by 1 base, with 9 bases between. Germline V lookup: CDR1 MNHEY, CDR2 SVGAGI. The CDR3 consists of 15 residues. The CDR3 protein is CASSYSEGFNYGYTF. The CDR3 DNA reads TGTGCCAGCAGTTACTCGGAAGGATTTAACTATGGCTACACCTTC.

This clone was found once. Germline is not matched at one junction end, which may reflect a read error. The chain employs TRBV15 and TRBJ2-7, with a weak D call TRBD1 (6 bases). The CDR3 runs to 13 residues. From germline, CDR1 is LNHNV and CDR2 YYDKDF (reference sequence). The CDR3 nucleotides read TGTGCCACCAGCAGCTACTACAGGGTCGGGGTCGACTTC. This translates into CATSSYYRVGVDF.